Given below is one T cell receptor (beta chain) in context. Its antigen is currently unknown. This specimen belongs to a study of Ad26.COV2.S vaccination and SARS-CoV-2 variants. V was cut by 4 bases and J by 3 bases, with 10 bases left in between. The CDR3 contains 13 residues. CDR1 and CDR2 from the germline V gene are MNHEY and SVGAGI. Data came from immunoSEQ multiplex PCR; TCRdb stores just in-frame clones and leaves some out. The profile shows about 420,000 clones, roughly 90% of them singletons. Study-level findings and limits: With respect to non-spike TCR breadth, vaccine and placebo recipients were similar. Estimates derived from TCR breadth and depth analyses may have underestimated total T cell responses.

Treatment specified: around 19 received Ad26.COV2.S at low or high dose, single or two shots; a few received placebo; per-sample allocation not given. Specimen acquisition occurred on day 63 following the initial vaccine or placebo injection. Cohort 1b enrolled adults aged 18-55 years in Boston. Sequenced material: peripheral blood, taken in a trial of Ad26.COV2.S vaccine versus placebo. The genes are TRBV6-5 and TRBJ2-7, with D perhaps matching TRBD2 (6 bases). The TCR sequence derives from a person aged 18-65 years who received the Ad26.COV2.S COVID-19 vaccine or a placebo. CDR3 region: CASSSGGNYEQYF. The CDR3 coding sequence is TGTGCCAGCAGTTCCGGGGGAAACTACGAGCAGTACTTC.